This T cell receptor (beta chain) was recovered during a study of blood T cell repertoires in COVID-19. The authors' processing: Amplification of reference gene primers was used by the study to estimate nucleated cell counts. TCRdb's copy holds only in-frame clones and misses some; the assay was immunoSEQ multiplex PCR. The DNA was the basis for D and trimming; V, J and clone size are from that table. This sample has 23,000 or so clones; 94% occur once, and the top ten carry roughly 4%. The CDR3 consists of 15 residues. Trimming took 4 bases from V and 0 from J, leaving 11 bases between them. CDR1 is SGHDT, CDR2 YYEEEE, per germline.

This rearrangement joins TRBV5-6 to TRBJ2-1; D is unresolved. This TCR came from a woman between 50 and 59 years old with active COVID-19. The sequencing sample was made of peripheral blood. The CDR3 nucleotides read TGTGCCAGCAGCCTTCACAGTAGCTCCTACAATGAGCAGTTCTTC. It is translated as CASSLHSSSYNEQFF.